The 22 T cell receptor beta chains below were found in one sample sequenced in a study of a mutant IDH1 vaccine in newly diagnosed glioma. Their cognate antigens are unknown. Using immunoSEQ multiplex PCR, the repertoire was profiled, and TCRdb retains in-frame clones only, with some absent. The table lists about 56,000 clones, about 87% of them singletons. Described time point: week 23, last vaccination. All doses held 300 ug of mutant IDH1 20-mer peptide, with topical imiquimod. The specimen comprised PBMCs, sampled from a glioma patient whose treatment included an IDH1 peptide vaccine. The receptors stem from a man in his forties with glioma.

V and J are TRBV6-5 and TRBJ1-2; the D is unclear. V shed 8 bases and J shed 7 bases, with 23 bases lying between them. CDR3 length equals 15 residues. Germline V CDR1 and CDR2: MNHEY, SVGAGI. CDR3 sequence reads: CASAGNYIFTGGYTF. The CDR3 nucleotides read TGTGCCAGCGCCGGGAACTACATTTTCACCGGTGGCTACACCTTC.

The chain has TRBV7-2 and TRBJ2-5; D possibly corresponds to TRBD2 (6 bases). Per the germline V gene, CDR1 is SGHTA and CDR2 is FQGNSA. CDR3 size: 14 residues. V lost 5 bases, J lost 4 bases, and 14 bases lay in between. In DNA form, the CDR3 reads TGTGCCAGCAGCGAGATAGCGGTAGCAGAGACCCAGTACTTC. This encodes CASSEIAVAETQYF.

This clone was counted once. This CDR3 reads CASSLRRDRDVTEAFF. CDR3 bases: TGTGCCAGCAGCCTGAGGAGGGACAGGGACGTCACTGAAGCTTTCTTT. The J gene is TRBJ1-1, the V gene TRBV9; TRBD1 matches 9 bases. This CDR3 contains 16 residues. Germline-derived CDR1 and CDR2 are SGDLS and YYNGEE. Trimming at V came to 4 bases and at J to 4 bases, leaving 11 bases not matched to a gene.

This rearrangement joins TRBV7-6 to TRBJ2-2; D ambiguous. Deletions cut 5 bases from V and 5 bases from J, with 18 bases between. Germline assignment: CDR1 SGHVS and CDR2 FNYEAQ. CDR3 size: 16 residues. The CDR3 here is CASSVTGGFDTGELFF. CDR3 DNA sequence: TGTGCCAGCAGCGTGACCGGCGGCTTTGATACCGGGGAGCTGTTTTTT.

This chain connects TRBV27 to TRBJ1-1; 7 bases line up with TRBD1. The CDR3 spans 13 residues. V lost 5 bases and J lost 3; bases outside the gene matches: 3. Per the germline V gene, CDR1 is MNHEY and CDR2 is SMNVEV (reference sequence). The CDR3 protein is CASSVQGYTEAFF. For the CDR3, the DNA is TGTGCCAGCAGTGTACAGGGGTACACTGAAGCTTTCTTT.

The V and J genes are TRBV11-3 and TRBJ2-1; weak D call: TRBD2 (6 bases). Germline V gene sequence: CDR1 SGHNT, CDR2 YENEEA. V was trimmed by 1 base and J by 5 bases, leaving 21 bases between them. This CDR3 comprises 18 residues. CDR3 amino acids: CASSLGGVGLLRDNEQFF. As DNA, the CDR3 is TGTGCCAGCAGCTTAGGGGGGGTAGGACTCCTCCGGGACAATGAGCAGTTCTTC.

Here the CDR3 DNA reads TGTGCCAGTACGCCGGGACACTACAATGAGCAGTTCTTC. Encoded protein: CASTPGHYNEQFF. The chain employs TRBV19 and TRBJ2-1; D is possibly TRBD1 (6 bases). Germline V lookup: CDR1 LNHDA, CDR2 SQIVND (reference sequence). Trimming shortened V by 7 bases and J by 3 bases, and 10 bases separated the two germline ends. This CDR3 has 13 residues.

The V call is TRBV7-9, the J call TRBJ1-3; no firm D call. V lost 6 bases and J lost 0, with 9 bases in between. CDR3 length equals 14 residues. The germline V gene has CDR1 SEHNR and CDR2 FQNEAQ (reference sequence). CDR3 in DNA: TGTGCCAGCAGAGACACTAGCTCTGGAAACACCATATATTTT. Residues: CASRDTSSGNTIYF.

The count of this clone is one. The V call is TRBV2, the J call TRBJ1-2; D not resolved. The germline gives CDR1 SNHLY, CDR2 FYNNEI. Trimming stripped 7 bases from V and 7 bases from J, with 22 bases between. CDR3 length equals 15 residues. The CDR3 protein is CASNPQSGTGFGYTF. The CDR3 bases are TGTGCCAGCAACCCCCAGTCAGGTACTGGGTTTGGCTACACCTTC.

In the case of this clone: Compared with germline, one end of the junction differs, possibly owing to a read error. V gene TRBV2 combines with J gene TRBJ2-5, with 15 bases identical to TRBD2. The CDR3 sequence is 16 residues long. The germline V gene encodes CDR1 SNHLY and CDR2 FYNNEI. The CDR3 DNA reads as TGTGCCAGCAGCGAAGGACTAGCGGGAGGGCGGGAGACCCAGTACTTC. Its translation is CASSEGLAGGRETQYF.

This chain uses TRBV5-1 with TRBJ2-7; 10 nucleotides align to TRBD2. Germline CDR1 reads SGHRS; CDR2 reads YFSETQ. Unmatched junction bases numbered 4, after V lost 7 bases and J lost 0 bases. The CDR3 is 14 residues long. CDR3 in amino acids: CASWGLANSYEQYF. CDR3 nucleotides: TGCGCCAGCTGGGGACTAGCGAACTCCTACGAGCAGTACTTC.

This chain joins TRBV5-6 and TRBJ2-7, with D perhaps being TRBD1 or TRBD2 (5 bases each). Germline CDR1 reads SGHDT; CDR2 reads YYEEEE. With 4 bases removed from V and 3 bases from J, the gap between germline ends came to 11 bases. The CDR3 loop spans 13 amino acids. The CDR3, as DNA: TGTGCCAGCAGCCGGGGCGTAAACTACGAGCAGTACTTC. It translates to CASSRGVNYEQYF.

The chain is built from TRBV5-4 and TRBJ1-2, with TRBD1 matching over 7 bases. V was clipped by 0 bases and J by 6 bases; unmatched bases: 2. CDR3 length equals 13 residues. From germline, CDR1 is SGHNT and CDR2 YYREEE (reference sequence). CDR3 nucleotides: TGTGCCAGCAGCTTGGAACAGGGGAATGGCTACACCTTC. Amino acid sequence: CASSLEQGNGYTF.

The CDR3 DNA reads TGTGCCAGCAGCCTAGCGGGAGAAACCACAGATACGCAGTATTTT. Translated: CASSLAGETTDTQYF. This sequence joins TRBV28 and TRBJ2-3; TRBD2 aligns across 10 bases. The CDR3 has 15 amino acids. The trim removed 6 bases at V and 2 bases at J, leaving 5 bases unmatched. Germline CDR1 and CDR2: MDHEN and SYDVKM.

The genes are TRBV25-1 and TRBJ1-5; D is ambiguous. Per the germline V gene, CDR1 is MGHDK and CDR2 is SYGVNS. This CDR3 is built from 15 residues. Trimming pared 4 bases from V and 0 bases from J, leaving 10 bases between. The CDR3 bases are TGTGCCAGCAGTGTGGCGACGGATAGCAATCAGCCCCAGCATTTT. Translating gives CASSVATDSNQPQHF.

A single count supports this clone. The genes are TRBV18 and TRBJ2-3; either TRBD1 or TRBD2 may supply D (5 bases each). This CDR3 is built from 13 residues. In germline, CDR1 is KGHSH, CDR2 LQKENI. V gave up 3 bases and J gave up 14 bases, with 18 bases separating them. The CDR3 sequence is CASSPRDGGKWYF. The CDR3, as DNA: TGTGCCAGCTCACCTCGCGATGGGGGAAAGTGGTATTTT.

V usage is TRBV5-4 and J usage is TRBJ2-2; 12 nucleotides agree with TRBD2. Looked up from germline, CDR1 is SGHNT and CDR2 is YYREEE (reference sequence). The V segment lost 2 bases and the J segment 6 bases; nucleotides outside the gene matches: 8. CDR3 length: 17 amino acids. CDR3 DNA: TGTGCCAGCAGCTTCGCTAGCGGGAGGGTGGGCGCCGGGGAGCTGTTTTTT. This encodes CASSFASGRVGAGELFF.

This chain joins TRBV6-5 and TRBJ2-7; 7 bases agree with TRBD2. CDR1 is MNHEY and CDR2 is SVGAGI in the germline V gene. The CDR3 extends over 15 amino acids. Trimming at V came to 6 bases and at J to 3 bases, leaving 11 bases not matched to a gene. The CDR3 spells CASSRSGLGNYEQYF. The CDR3 DNA reads as TGTGCCAGCAGCCGGTCCGGACTAGGAAACTACGAGCAGTACTTC.

The chain joins TRBV7-2 to TRBJ2-7, with D possibly being TRBD2 (6 bases). The length of the CDR3 is 15 residues. The germline gives CDR1 SGHTA, CDR2 FQGNSA. V was cut by 1 base and J by 0 bases, with 10 bases left in between. In DNA, the CDR3 is TGTGCCAGCAGCTTAGGGGTGGGAGGCTCCTACGAGCAGTACTTC. Translation gives CASSLGVGGSYEQYF.

This clone was detected a few times. The rearrangement links TRBV6-1 to TRBJ1-5, with a tentative D call TRBD1 (5 bases). Trimming took 5 bases from V and 5 from J, leaving 13 bases between them. Germline V gene lookup returns CDR1 MNHNS and CDR2 SASEGT. This CDR3 has 14 amino acids. In nucleotides, the CDR3 is TGTGCCAGCAGTTTTGCAGGGAGCTATCAGCCCCAGCATTTT. This encodes CASSFAGSYQPQHF.

The rearrangement joins TRBV5-4 to TRBJ2-2; 10 nucleotides align to TRBD2. Germline CDR1 SGHNT, CDR2 YYREEE (reference sequence). The CDR3 loop spans 16 amino acids. Trimming at V came to 10 bases and at J to 4 bases, leaving 13 bases not matched to a gene. This CDR3 is CAGSSGSGRATGELFF. CDR3 bases: TGTGCCGGCTCCTCGGGGAGCGGGAGGGCCACCGGGGAGCTGTTTTTT.

The chain uses TRBV19 and TRBJ2-7; TRBD2 agrees at 9 bases. Per germline, CDR1 LNHDA and CDR2 SQIVND (reference sequence). The CDR3 is 16 amino acids. Trimming at V came to 3 bases and at J to 0 bases, leaving 6 bases not matched to a gene. The chain's CDR3 is CASSMGASGASYEQYF. CDR3 nucleotide sequence: TGTGCCAGTAGTATGGGGGCTAGCGGGGCCTCCTACGAGCAGTACTTC.